This T cell receptor beta chain comes out of a study of identical twins (dated by TCRdb to the mid-2010s). Regarding the research as a whole: To test whether fetal clonotypes persist, this study deep-sequenced TCR alpha and beta repertoires from monozygotic twins, from unrelated adults of various ages, and from cord blood. To rule out contamination, the twin experiments were replicated at different times with different library preparation protocols. Broad study findings and their caveats: Recombination models systematically underestimated out-of-frame TCR alpha sharing in monozygotic twins but agreed with sharing between unrelated individuals. Because the same donors could not be followed over many years, conclusions were based on cross-sectional statistical analysis. A weaker excess of twin sharing was found in beta out-of-frame sequences because the signal-to-noise ratio was lowered by fewer shared sequences. Compared with coincidental sharing between unrelated individuals, out-of-frame TCR alpha sequences shared between twins had an excess of sequences with low generation probability. Abundant cord blood beta clonotypes carried fewer insertions; young adult naive repertoires showed a weaker similar trend, while memory repertoires showed none. Zero-insertion analyses could be partly confounded by invariant T cells such as MAIT and iNKT, though diverse VJ usage argued against such confounding for most clonotypes.

A note on this clonotype: Its antigen remains unidentified. It has no much larger one-base neighbor in the sample; base qualities were not kept.

The library was prepared using 5' RACE. The sample was run on an Illumina HiSeq 2000. Template switching added a universal primer binding site, and the final cDNA carried a unique molecular identifier that allowed TCR cDNA molecules to be counted accurately. Specific primers in the conserved constant-segment region were used to synthesize first-strand cDNA for the TCR alpha and beta chains. Each cDNA library was double barcoded, with a SMART-Mk sample barcode plus Illumina barcodes, to control for contamination. TruSeq adapter sequences, together with Illumina sample barcodes, were added in two successive PCR steps. The TCR alpha and beta cDNA libraries were sequenced on the Illumina HiSeq platform using custom primers. The original pipeline was this. Raw reads were processed with MiGEC to extract unique molecular identifiers, and MiXCR was used to determine CDR3 positions. Recombination models were inferred per individual with the repgenHMM and IGoR tools using an EM algorithm. The tcR package in R was used for shared clonotype analysis, with sharing normalized by the product of cloneset sizes. To study raw recombination free of thymic and clonal selection effects, out-of-frame nonproductive sequences were analyzed. TCRdb applied fastp at Q25 and MiXCR to the public reads, then kept only in-frame beta chains. Each CDR3 protein appears once, grouped with its most common genes and DNA. TCRdb's processing, not the authors' own work, is the source of the V and J calls. The sample table shows roughly 540,000 distinct CDR3 sequences, and about 20% are seen once. The ten largest clones capture about 0.91% of the sample.

CDR1 and CDR2 were assigned from the germline V gene (reference sequence) as LNHNV and YYDKDF. The CDR3 runs 15 residues from the cysteine to the phenylalanine. Only the CDR3 region is kept as DNA, spanning 45 bases read in frame from base 1. Deletion took 1 base off V and 0 bases off J, with a span of 6 bases between the germline ends. Every donor in the study was a healthy Caucasian. The twin cohort consisted of three pairs of female monozygotic twins, all aged roughly 18 to 29 years. Positive isolation kits from Invitrogen were used to isolate the CD4+ and CD8+ T cell populations. This sample also appeared in a second study, on T cells expressing NK-cell markers. As described in the second report: TCR beta-chain repertoires were profiled in sorted CD3+CD56+NKG2C+, CD3+CD56+NKG2C- and CD3+CD56-NKG2C+ T-cell subsets from about 8 donors. Of the eight sequenced donors, seven were found to be HCMV-seropositive and one was found to be HCMV-seronegative. To restrict sorting to alphabetaTCR-expressing T cells, an anti-gammadeltaTCR antibody was added in several experiments. In about 6 donors, the dominant CD3+CD56+NKG2C+ clonotypes were found to rank among the top 10 CD8+ clonotypes and to make up roughly 1.0-7.5% of CD8+ T cells. Those dominant clonotypes were again the most abundant among CD3+CD56-NKG2C+ cells in four donors, at about 28.3-60.1%. Whether the expanded NKG2C-expressing T cell clones were specific for HCMV antigens remained unclear. Randomly selected healthy volunteers, three men and five women, were used as the eight sequenced donors. HCMV-specific IgG was detected in serum with a commercial ELISA kit to determine HCMV serostatus. Reads were demultiplexed and grouped by UMI with MIGEC, and clonotypes were assembled and quantified with MiTCR. Only TCR cDNA sequences supported by at least two reads were kept to exclude erroneous sequences. The tcR package was used for downstream repertoire analysis, with clonotypes matched between fractions based on CDR3 nucleotide sequence plus V segment. Antigen specificity was annotated against VDJdb with VDJmatch, allowing one amino acid substitution in CDR3.

The sequenced sample consisted of CD4+ T cells sorted from blood. The sequence derives from a woman between 18 and 29 years old in good health. Recombination linked TRBV15 to TRBJ2-2; confidence is insufficient to name the D gene. The DNA reads as follows: TGTGCCACCAGCAGAGCCGGACCGAACACCGGGGAGCTGTTTTTT. Its protein is CATSRAGPNTGELFF.